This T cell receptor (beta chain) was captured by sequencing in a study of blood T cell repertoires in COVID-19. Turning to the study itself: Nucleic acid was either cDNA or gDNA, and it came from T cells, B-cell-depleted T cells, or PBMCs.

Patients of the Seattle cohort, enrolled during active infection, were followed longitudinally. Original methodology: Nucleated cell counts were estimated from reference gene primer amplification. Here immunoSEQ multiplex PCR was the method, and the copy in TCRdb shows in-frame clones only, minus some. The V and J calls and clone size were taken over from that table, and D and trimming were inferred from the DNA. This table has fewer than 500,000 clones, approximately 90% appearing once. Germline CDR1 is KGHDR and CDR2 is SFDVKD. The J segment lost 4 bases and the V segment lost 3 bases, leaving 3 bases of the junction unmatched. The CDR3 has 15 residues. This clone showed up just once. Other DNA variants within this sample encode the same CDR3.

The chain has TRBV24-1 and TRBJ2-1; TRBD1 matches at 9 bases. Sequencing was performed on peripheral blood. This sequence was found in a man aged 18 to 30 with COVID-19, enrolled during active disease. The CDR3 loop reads CATSDTGTGYNEQFF. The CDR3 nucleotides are TGTGCCACCAGTGATACGGGGACAGGGTACAATGAGCAGTTCTTC.